The 5 T cell receptor beta chains given below trace back to one sample, sequenced in a study of CD8+ T cells in alopecia areata. Treatment described: oral pan-JAK inhibitor, 5-10 mg twice daily. TCR sequencing used cDNA made by reverse transcription of extracted RNA. The method was immunoSEQ multiplex PCR; TCRdb's version includes in-frame clones alone and lacks a portion of them. The table has roughly 120,000 clones, roughly three fifths seen once. Sequences were derived from CD8+ T cells sorted from blood, sampled at week 24, from a patient treated with tofacitinib. All receptors derive from a human donor with alopecia areata.

The V and J genes are TRBV2 and TRBJ2-1; D is unclear. The CDR3 covers 11 residues. Germline V gene sequence: CDR1 SNHLY, CDR2 FYNNEI. The ends were cut back, 6 bases at V and 8 bases at J, with 8 bases in the middle. The CDR3 loop is CASSPPYEQFF. The CDR3 nucleotides are TGTGCCAGCAGCCCCCCCTATGAGCAGTTCTTC.

This clone turned up a few times. V and J are TRBV18 and TRBJ2-1, with TRBD1 matching over 8 bases. V was clipped by 6 bases and J by 6 bases; unmatched bases: 4. The CDR3 length is 13 residues. Germline CDR1 reads KGHSH; CDR2 reads LQKENI. CDR3 nucleotides: TGTGCCAGCTCCCCGGGACAGGCCAATGAGCAGTTCTTC. Residues: CASSPGQANEQFF.

This clone was seen only a few times. The V and J genes are TRBV29-1 and TRBJ2-1, with D unclear. Trimming stripped 0 bases from V and 9 bases from J, with 18 bases between. CDR1 and CDR2 from the germline V gene are SQVTM and ANQGSEA. The CDR3 runs 15 residues. CDR3 nucleotide sequence: TGCAGCGTTGAAGATCCTCAGGCAGGTGAGCGTGAGCAGTTCTTC. Protein product: CSVEDPQAGEREQFF.

The rearrangement joins TRBV9 to TRBJ2-5; D gene uncertain. Per the germline V gene, CDR1 is SGDLS and CDR2 is YYNGEE. Trimming cost V 0 bases and J 4 bases, with 13 bases left between them. The CDR3 runs to 15 residues. CDR3 nucleotides: TGTGCCAGCAGCGTAGAAAAGGGCCCGTTAGAGACCCAGTACTTC. Translating gives CASSVEKGPLETQYF.

This clone has just a few counts. The gene calls are TRBV5-4 and TRBJ1-1; tentatively, D is TRBD1 (5 bases). The CDR3 length is 14 residues. The germline gives CDR1 SGHNT, CDR2 YYREEE (reference sequence). Trimming left V 0 bases short and J 3 bases short, with 9 bases between. CDR3 coding DNA: TGTGCCAGCAGCTTGGGTCCCAGGGACACTGAAGCTTTCTTT. Translation gives CASSLGPRDTEAFF.